This T cell receptor beta chain was retrieved from a study of low-dose radiotherapy and immunotherapy resistance in tumors. The CDR3 length is 15 residues. V was cut by 2 bases and J by 0 bases, with 11 bases left in between. Germline-derived CDR1 and CDR2 are MDHEN and SYDVKM. The time point was: after trial treatment. As to treatment: LDRT plus nivolumab, ipilimumab, low-dose cyclophosphamide and aspirin (RACIN trial). Donors were given nivolumab, ipilimumab, aspirin, low-dose cyclophosphamide and low-dose radiotherapy. Primers targeting TRAV and TRBV primed first-strand cDNA, covering alpha and beta chains. For amplifying TCRs, the PCR ran for around 20 cycles with Phusion, which was used together with a constant-region primer and the adapter on the V primers. From the reads, TCRdb called clonotypes with MiXCR, one entry per CDR3 protein. The repertoire holds tens of thousands of distinct CDR3 sequences, 20% to 25% seen once, with over 10% in the top ten.

This clonotype was detected a few times. This rearrangement joins TRBV28 to TRBJ2-7; possible D gene TRBD2, 5 bases. This sequence was found in a female donor with ovarian cancer. This material consisted of PBMCs, taken after low-dose radiotherapy plus immunotherapy. The CDR3 sequence: CASSLGPGLSYEQYF. The DNA for the CDR3 is TGTGCCAGCAGTTTAGGTCCCGGACTCTCCTACGAGCAGTACTTC.